This T cell receptor beta chain derives from a study of beta chain features in type 1 diabetes. Across the whole study: Examined across all samples were roughly 110,000,000 sorted cells.

Study conclusions and caveats: TCRB CDR3s from Type 1 diabetes patients were moderately but significantly shorter in all four CD4+ subsets.

From germline, CDR1 is SQVTM and CDR2 ANQGSEA. The CDR3 has 14 amino acids. V lost 3 bases and J 1 base, leaving 12 bases between the germline ends. The isolated RNA, all of it, was reverse transcribed, so expressed TCRB transcripts were what got sequenced. An average of approximately 3.4 million reads was obtained for naive, central memory and regulatory T cell samples. Some clones are missing from TCRdb's copy, which holds only in-frame ones; the method was immunoSEQ multiplex PCR. The table records hundreds of thousands of clones, 10% to 15% of them present only once. The table lists this clone with a few counts. Its antigen remains unknown. On average, the one heparinised blood draw given by each donor was about 116 mL.

Sequencing was performed on naive CD4+ T cells from blood. The receptor comes from a man between 18 and 35 years old with type 1 diabetes. The genes are TRBV29-1 and TRBJ2-5; D is perhaps TRBD1 or TRBD2 (5 bases each). This CDR3 reads CSVDGHGTQETQYF. CDR3 nucleotide sequence: TGCAGCGTTGACGGACATGGGACCCAAGAGACCCAGTACTTC.